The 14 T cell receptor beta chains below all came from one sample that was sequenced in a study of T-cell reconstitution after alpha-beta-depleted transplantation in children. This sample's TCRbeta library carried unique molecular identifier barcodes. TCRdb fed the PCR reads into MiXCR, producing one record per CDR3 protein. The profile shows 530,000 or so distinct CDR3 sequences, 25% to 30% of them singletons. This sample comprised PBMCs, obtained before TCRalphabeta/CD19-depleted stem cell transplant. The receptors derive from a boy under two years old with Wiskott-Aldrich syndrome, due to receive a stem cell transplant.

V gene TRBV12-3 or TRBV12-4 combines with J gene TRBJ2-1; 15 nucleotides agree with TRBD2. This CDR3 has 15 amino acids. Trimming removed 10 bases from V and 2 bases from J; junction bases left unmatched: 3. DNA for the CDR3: TGTGCCACGGGGACTAGCGGGAGGCCCTACAATGAGCAGTTCTTC. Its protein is CATGTSGRPYNEQFF.

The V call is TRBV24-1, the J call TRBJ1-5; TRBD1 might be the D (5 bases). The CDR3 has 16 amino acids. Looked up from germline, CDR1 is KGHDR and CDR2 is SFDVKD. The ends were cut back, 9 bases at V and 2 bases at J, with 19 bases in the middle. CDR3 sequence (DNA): TGTGCCACCTTGGGGAAAGAGGGGCGCGGCAATCAGCCCCAGCATTTT. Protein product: CATLGKEGRGNQPQHF.

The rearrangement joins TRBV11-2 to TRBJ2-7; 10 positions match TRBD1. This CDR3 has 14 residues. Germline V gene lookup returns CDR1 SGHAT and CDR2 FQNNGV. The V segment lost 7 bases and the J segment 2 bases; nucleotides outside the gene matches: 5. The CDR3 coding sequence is TGTGCCAGCACATGGGGACAGGGGCCCTACGAGCAGTACTTC. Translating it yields CASTWGQGPYEQYF.

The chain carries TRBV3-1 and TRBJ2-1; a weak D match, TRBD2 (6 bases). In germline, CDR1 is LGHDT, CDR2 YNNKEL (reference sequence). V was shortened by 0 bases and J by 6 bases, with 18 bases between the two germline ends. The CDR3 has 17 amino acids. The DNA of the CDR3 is TGTGCCAGCAGCCAAGACTTACTAGCTGCAATCATCAATGAGCAGTTCTTC. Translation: CASSQDLLAAIINEQFF.

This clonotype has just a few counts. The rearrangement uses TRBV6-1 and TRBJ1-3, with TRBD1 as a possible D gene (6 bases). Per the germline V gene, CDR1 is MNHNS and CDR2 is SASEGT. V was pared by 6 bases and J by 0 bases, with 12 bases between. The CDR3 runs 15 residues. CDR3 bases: TGTGCCAGCAGAAGCGACAGGCTCTCTGGAAACACCATATATTTT. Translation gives CASRSDRLSGNTIYF.

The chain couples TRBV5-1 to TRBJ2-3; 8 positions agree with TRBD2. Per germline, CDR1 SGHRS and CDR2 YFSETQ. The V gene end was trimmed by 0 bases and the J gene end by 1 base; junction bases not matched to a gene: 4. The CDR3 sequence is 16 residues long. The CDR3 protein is CASSLASGRGTDTQYF. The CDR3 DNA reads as TGCGCCAGCAGCTTGGCGAGCGGGAGAGGCACAGATACGCAGTATTTT.

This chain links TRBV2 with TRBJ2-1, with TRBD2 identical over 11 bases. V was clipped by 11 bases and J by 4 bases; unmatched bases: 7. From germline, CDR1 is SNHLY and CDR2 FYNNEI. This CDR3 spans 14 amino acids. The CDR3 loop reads CAGTGTSGYNEQFF. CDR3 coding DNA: TGTGCCGGAACAGGGACTAGCGGATACAATGAGCAGTTCTTC. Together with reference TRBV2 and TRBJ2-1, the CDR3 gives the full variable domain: EPEVTQTPSHQVTQMGQEVILRCVPISNHLYFYWYRQILGQKVEFLVSFYNNEISEKSEIFDDQFSVERPDGSNFTLKIRSTKLEDSAMYFCAGTGTSGYNEQFFGPGTRLTVL.

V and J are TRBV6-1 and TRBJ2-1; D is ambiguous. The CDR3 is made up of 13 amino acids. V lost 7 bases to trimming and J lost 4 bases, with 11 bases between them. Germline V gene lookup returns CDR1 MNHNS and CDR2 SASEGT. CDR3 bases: TGTGCCAGCATCCAGGACGTTTACAATGAGCAGTTCTTC. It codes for CASIQDVYNEQFF.

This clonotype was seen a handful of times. Here the CDR3 reads CASSQGPGYSNQPQHF. CDR3 nucleotide sequence: TGCGCCAGCAGCCAAGGTCCCGGTTATAGCAATCAGCCCCAGCATTTT. The rearrangement links TRBV4-1 to TRBJ1-5, with D uncertain. The CDR3 totals 16 residues. From germline, CDR1 is MGHRA and CDR2 YSYEKL. Trimming took 1 base from V and 0 from J, leaving 10 bases between them.

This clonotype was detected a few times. DNA for the CDR3: TGTGCCAGCAGCCCCAGTCTTAGTGGTAGCTACGAGCAGTACTTC. Its protein product is CASSPSLSGSYEQYF. The V gene is TRBV7-9, the J gene TRBJ2-7, with D unclear. The CDR3 runs 15 residues. Germline V CDR1 and CDR2: SEHNR, FQNEAQ (reference sequence). Between the trimmed V and J ends, which lost 5 bases and 3 bases, there was a span of 17 bases.

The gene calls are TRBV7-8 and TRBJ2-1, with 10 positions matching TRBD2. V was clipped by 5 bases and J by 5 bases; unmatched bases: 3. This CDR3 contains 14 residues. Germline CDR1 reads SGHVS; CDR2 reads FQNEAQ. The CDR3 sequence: CASSQGLANNEQFF. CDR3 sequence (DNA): TGTGCCAGCAGCCAGGGACTAGCGAACAATGAGCAGTTCTTC.

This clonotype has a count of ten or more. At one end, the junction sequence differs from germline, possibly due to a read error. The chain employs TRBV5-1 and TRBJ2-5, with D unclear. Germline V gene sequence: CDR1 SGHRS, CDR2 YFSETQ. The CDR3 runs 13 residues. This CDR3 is CASSLQYQETQYF. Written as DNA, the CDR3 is TGTGCCAGCAGTTTACAGTACCAAGAGACCCAGTACTTC.

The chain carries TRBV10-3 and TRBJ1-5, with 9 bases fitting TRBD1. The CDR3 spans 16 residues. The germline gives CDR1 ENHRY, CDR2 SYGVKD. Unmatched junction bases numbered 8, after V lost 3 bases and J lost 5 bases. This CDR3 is CAISEKTGGSDQPQHF. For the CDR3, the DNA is TGTGCCATCAGTGAAAAGACAGGGGGATCGGATCAGCCCCAGCATTTT.

CDR3 nucleotides: TGTGCCAGCAGCTTAGGTCGGCAGACCTACGAGCAGTACTTC. Translating it yields CASSLGRQTYEQYF. The chain has TRBV13 and TRBJ2-7; D unclear. The V and J ends lost 0 bases and 2 bases respectively, with 8 bases between them. This CDR3 spans 14 amino acids. CDR1 and CDR2 (germline): PRHDT, FYEKMQ (reference sequence).